Detailed here is one T cell receptor (beta chain). One end of the junction is discordant with germline, which a read error may explain. The sample is drawn from a study of CD8 T cells in Susac syndrome. CDR1 and CDR2 (germline): SQVTM, ANQGSEA. The CDR3 has 11 residues. It was with random hexamers that 0.5 to 1 ug RNA was reverse transcribed. The immunoSEQ assay covered 54 Vbeta and 13 Jbeta segments for CDR3. TCRdb reanalysed the immunoSEQ multiplex PCR reads using MiXCR and keeps one entry per CDR3 protein. The data contain some 200,000 distinct CDR3 sequences, 80% to 95% of them seen just once; the ten biggest clones take up approximately 0.13%.

The chain has TRBV29-1 and TRBJ1-4; no reliable D call. The source of this sequence is a human donor with multiple sclerosis. Sequencing was done on a sample of CD8+ T cells from PBMCs. The CDR3 loop is CSFEADEKLFF. The CDR3 DNA is TGCAGCTTTGAGGCAGATGAAAAACTGTTTTTT.